This T cell receptor beta chain appears in the sequencing data of a study of blood T cell repertoires in COVID-19. Study details: The samples span acute and convalescent COVID-19 from the United States, Italy and Spain.

TCRdb's table, derived via immunoSEQ multiplex PCR, lists solely in-frame clones and lacks some. The table records almost 500,000 clones, approximately 90% of them present only once. This clone appeared once. V shed 0 bases and J shed 7 bases, with 12 bases lying between them. This CDR3 contains 15 residues. Germline loops: CDR1 MNHNS, CDR2 SASEGT. Two negative PCRs, clearance, or symptom resolution were required of recovered Cohort 3 donors. V is TRBV6-1 and J is TRBJ1-4, with D perhaps TRBD1 (5 bases). Source material: PBMCs or T cells enriched from blood (not recorded which). This TCR was recovered from a woman aged 55-69 years who had recovered from COVID-19. The DNA of the CDR3 is TGTGCCAGCAGTGAAGCAGTAACAAGGGGTGAAAAACTGTTTTTT. This encodes CASSEAVTRGEKLFF.